This is a list of T cell receptor beta chains from one sample in a study. TCRdb re-called the 5' RACE reads through MiXCR, storing one row per CDR3 protein. The sample shows about 57,000 distinct CDR3 sequences, roughly 25% of them seen only once. What was sequenced was tumor-infiltrating Tregs sorted from the breast tumor. These receptors originate from a female donor with breast cancer. Each CDR3 is given with its conserved first and last residue. D genes are given only for firm matches. Clone size is not always given. Where it is, it says once, few, many or a class for expanded clones.

D gene: -; clone size: medium-sized; J gene: TRBJ2-4; V gene: TRBV11-2; CDR3 protein: CASSLGTQGNIQYF; CDR3 DNA: TGTGCCAGCAGCCTAGGGACGCAAGGGAACATTCAGTACTTC
D gene: TRBD2; clone size: few; J gene: TRBJ2-3; V gene: TRBV7-3; CDR3 protein: CASSPRGRGGTDTQYF; CDR3 DNA: TGTGCCAGCAGCCCACGAGGGCGGGGGGGCACAGATACGCAGTATTTT
D gene: -; clone size: -; J gene: TRBJ2-2; V gene: TRBV28; CDR3 protein: CASRIRSSTGELFF; CDR3 DNA: TGTGCCAGCAGGATCAGGAGTTCCACCGGGGAGCTGTTTTTT
D gene: -; clone size: -; J gene: TRBJ2-2; V gene: TRBV12-3/TRBV12-4; CDR3 protein: CASMGAIYSGELFF; CDR3 DNA: TGTGCCAGCATGGGCGCAATTTATTCCGGGGAGCTGTTTTTT
D gene: -; clone size: few; J gene: TRBJ1-5; V gene: TRBV5-1; CDR3 protein: CASSSGIGQPQHF; CDR3 DNA: TGCGCCAGCAGCTCGGGTATCGGGCAGCCCCAGCATTTT
D gene: TRBD1; clone size: -; J gene: TRBJ2-3; V gene: TRBV28; CDR3 protein: CASSLTGTGTDTQYF; CDR3 DNA: TGTGCCAGCAGTTTAACCGGGACAGGGACAGATACGCAGTATTTT
D gene: -; clone size: -; J gene: TRBJ2-7; V gene: TRBV27; CDR3 protein: CASSKPHSWAYEQYF; CDR3 DNA: TGTGCCAGCAGCAAACCCCACTCTTGGGCCTACGAGCAGTACTTC
D gene: -; clone size: -; J gene: TRBJ1-5; V gene: TRBV28; CDR3 protein: CASSDDSNQPQHF; CDR3 DNA: TGTGCCAGCAGTGATGATAGCAATCAGCCCCAGCATTTT
D gene: -; clone size: -; J gene: TRBJ2-2; V gene: TRBV9; CDR3 protein: CASSVINTGELFF; CDR3 DNA: TGTGCCAGCAGCGTGATCAACACCGGGGAGCTGTTTTTT
D gene: TRBD1; clone size: -; J gene: TRBJ1-2; V gene: TRBV7-9; CDR3 protein: CASSLDGTGTVRGYTF; CDR3 DNA: TGTGCCAGCAGCTTAGATGGGACAGGGACCGTAAGAGGCTACACCTTC
D gene: -; clone size: few; J gene: TRBJ2-3; V gene: TRBV4-2; CDR3 protein: CASSQVFAASTDTQYF; CDR3 DNA: TGTGCCAGCAGCCAAGTTTTTGCGGCTAGCACAGATACGCAGTATTTT
D gene: TRBD2; clone size: -; J gene: TRBJ2-1; V gene: TRBV9; CDR3 protein: CASSPRPSGGSSYNEQFF; CDR3 DNA: TGTGCCAGCAGCCCCCGTCCAAGCGGGGGGAGCTCCTACAATGAGCAGTTCTTC
D gene: -; clone size: few; J gene: TRBJ2-7; V gene: TRBV7-9; CDR3 protein: CASSLTLRGEQYF; CDR3 DNA: TGTGCCAGCAGCTTGACCCTGCGGGGCGAGCAGTACTTC
D gene: -; clone size: few; J gene: TRBJ1-1; V gene: TRBV7-2; CDR3 protein: CASSLGGQNTEAFF; CDR3 DNA: TGTGCCAGCAGCTTAGGAGGTCAGAACACTGAAGCTTTCTTT
D gene: TRBD2; clone size: many; J gene: TRBJ2-7; V gene: TRBV7-9; CDR3 protein: CASSLELAGGYEQYF; CDR3 DNA: TGTGCCAGCAGCTTAGAACTAGCGGGAGGGTACGAGCAGTACTTC